These 18 T cell receptor beta chains share one sample of origin, sequenced in a study of response to subunit inactivated influenza vaccine. TCRdb used MiXCR to reprocess the RT-PCR reads, holding one entry per CDR3 protein. The profile covers under 500,000 distinct CDR3 sequences, with 9.5% to 12% appearing a single time and about an eighth taken by the ten largest. The sample in question was PBMCs from blood, obtained roughly 48 days after vaccination. These receptors originate from a man in his fifties who received an inactivated influenza vaccine.

In its sample, this clonotype was seen many times. The rearrangement joins TRBV29-1 to TRBJ2-2, with 9 bases matching TRBD1. The germline V gene has CDR1 SQVTM and CDR2 ANQGSEA. The CDR3 covers 13 residues. Unmatched junction bases numbered 3, after V lost 7 bases and J lost 3 bases. In DNA, the CDR3 is TGCAGCGCGGGACAGGGAGACACCGGGGAGCTGTTTTTT. Encoded protein: CSAGQGDTGELFF.

This clonotype was observed a handful of times. J is TRBJ2-7 and V is TRBV6-5; TRBD1 matches at 10 bases. V lost 0 bases to trimming and J lost 5 bases; unmatched junction nucleotides: 4. Germline V lookup: CDR1 MNHEY, CDR2 SVGAGI. The CDR3 loop spans 15 amino acids. The CDR3 region has the DNA TGTGCCAGCAGTTACTCGATTGGGACAGGGGACGAGCAGTACTTC. It yields the protein CASSYSIGTGDEQYF.

This clonotype has a handful of counts. The genes are TRBV12-3 or TRBV12-4 and TRBJ2-1, with D possibly matching TRBD1 (6 bases). The germline V and J ends were trimmed by 8 bases and 0 bases, with 14 bases remaining between them. The CDR3 runs 15 residues. CDR3 in amino acids: CASQKRGSSYNEQFF. CDR3 sequence (DNA): TGTGCCAGCCAAAAGAGGGGGAGCTCCTACAATGAGCAGTTCTTC.

The gene calls are TRBV5-6 and TRBJ2-5; D may be TRBD2 (5 bases). The V and J ends lost 2 bases and 5 bases respectively, with 13 bases between them. The CDR3 length is 14 residues. Germline V gene lookup returns CDR1 SGHDT and CDR2 YYEEEE. CDR3 nucleotide sequence: TGTGCCAGCAGCTTCGGGATCTCGGGGGAGACCCAGTACTTC. Protein product: CASSFGISGETQYF.

The chain combines TRBV20-1 with TRBJ2-7; D is perhaps TRBD1 (6 bases). Trimming cost V 7 bases and J 3 bases, with 10 bases left between them. CDR1 DFQATT and CDR2 SNEGSKA come from the germline V gene (reference sequence). CDR3 length equals 11 residues. This CDR3 reads CSGRQDYEQYF. The CDR3 DNA is TGCAGTGGAAGACAGGACTACGAGCAGTACTTC.

The table lists this clonotype with many counts. The rearrangement uses TRBV12-3 or TRBV12-4 and TRBJ1-5, with unresolved D. V lost 3 bases, J lost 6 bases, and 9 bases lay in between. The CDR3 totals 13 residues. CDR3 loop: CASSFGSGQPQHF. The CDR3 DNA sequence: TGTGCCAGCAGTTTTGGGTCTGGTCAGCCCCAGCATTTT.

This clonotype has at least ten counts. In nucleotides, the CDR3 is TGCAGTGCTAACCGGGACGCCTACTACGAGCAGTACTTC. Amino acid sequence: CSANRDAYYEQYF. This chain uses TRBV20-1 with TRBJ2-7, with D perhaps assigned TRBD1 or TRBD2 (5 bases each). The V gene's germline CDR1 is DFQATT and CDR2 SNEGSKA (reference sequence). Trimming shortened V by 4 bases and J by 3 bases, and 13 bases separated the two germline ends. The CDR3 has 13 residues.

This clonotype was found a few times. The chain links TRBV9 to TRBJ2-3, with D perhaps matching TRBD2 (6 bases). The CDR3 length is 13 residues. With 4 bases removed from V and 6 bases from J, the gap between germline ends came to 12 bases. The germline CDR1 and CDR2 sequences are SGDLS and YYNGEE. CDR3 nucleotides: TGTGCCAGCAGCTTCAGCCGGGGGGATACGCAGTATTTT. Its translation: CASSFSRGDTQYF.

This clonotype was seen more than once but under ten times. The chain joins TRBV5-1 to TRBJ2-1; the match to TRBD2 covers 11 bases. Trimming cost V 7 bases and J 6 bases; bases outside gene matches: 12. Germline values: CDR1 SGHRS, CDR2 YFSETQ. CDR3 size: 16 residues. The CDR3 DNA follows: TGCGCCAGCGACTCCACTAGCGGGGGCGGATTCAATGAGCAGTTCTTC. This sequence encodes CASDSTSGGGFNEQFF.

On this clonotype: This may come from a read error, since a much larger clone is one base off. The chain links TRBV5-1 to TRBJ2-2, with D possibly called TRBD1 or TRBD2 (5 bases each). CDR1 SGHRS and CDR2 YFSETQ come from the germline V gene. Deletions cut 4 bases from V and 6 bases from J, with 10 bases between. The CDR3 is made up of 13 amino acids. The CDR3 nucleotides are TGCGCCAGCAGCGCCATGGGGGCCGGGGAGCTGTTTTTT. Residues: CASSAMGAGELFF. Combining the CDR3 with reference TRBV5-1 and TRBJ2-2 gives the whole variable domain KAGVTQTPRYLIKTRGQQVTLSCSPISGHRSVSWYQQTPGQGLQFLFEYFSETQRNKGNFPGRFSGRQFSNSRSEMNVSTLELGDSALYLCASSAMGAGELFFGEGSRLTVL.

This clonotype was detected only a few times. V usage is TRBV21-1 and J usage is TRBJ2-3; the table's D call, TRBD1, was not checked against the DNA. TRBV21-1 is shown as a pseudogene. CDR3 length: 15 amino acids. In DNA, the CDR3 is TGTGCCAGCAGCAAAAGGGGGCAGAACACAGATACGCAGTATTTT. As protein: CASSKRGQNTDTQYF.

This clonotype was seen many times. The chain employs TRBV12-3 or TRBV12-4 and TRBJ2-7, with a possible D match to TRBD1 (7 bases). The CDR3 is made up of 17 amino acids. Trimming removed 1 base from V and 5 bases from J, with 21 bases in between. For the CDR3, the DNA is TGTGCCAGCAGTTTAGAATCGCGACAGGGATTAGCGGACGAGCAGTACTTC. As protein: CASSLESRQGLADEQYF.

There are many counts of this clonotype. The chain combines TRBV3-1 with TRBJ2-1, with D possibly matching TRBD1 (5 bases). The germline CDR1 and CDR2 sequences are LGHDT and YNNKEL (reference sequence). Trimming took 1 base from V and 7 from J, leaving 11 bases between them. The CDR3 consists of 14 residues. CDR3 in DNA: TGTGCCAGCAGCCAAGGATTCAGGGCAAATGAGCAGTTCTTC. Translating gives CASSQGFRANEQFF.

This clonotype was found many times. The V and J genes are TRBV20-1 and TRBJ1-4; 12 positions match TRBD1. Germline-derived CDR1 and CDR2 are DFQATT and SNEGSKA (reference sequence). The CDR3 is 18 amino acids. With 0 bases clipped from V and 8 bases from J, the junction kept 13 bases outside the gene matches. DNA of the CDR3: TGCAGTGCTAGAGATCTGGGACAGGGGGCCACGACCCGCGAAAAACTGTTTTTT. It specifies CSARDLGQGATTREKLFF.

This clonotype was seen at least ten times. The chain has TRBV12-3 or TRBV12-4 and TRBJ2-1; 8 positions agree with TRBD2. The CDR3 length is 16 residues. With V trimmed by 5 bases and J by 5 bases, 11 bases remained unmatched. CDR3 in DNA: TGTGCCAGCAGTCCCTTAGCGGGAAGAGAACACAATGAGCAGTTCTTC. Translating it yields CASSPLAGREHNEQFF.

There are many counts of this clonotype. The chain recombines TRBV10-2 with TRBJ1-1; D gene ambiguous. Germline lookup yields CDR1 WSHSY and CDR2 SAAADI. The CDR3 spans 13 residues. V was trimmed by 4 bases and J by 4 bases, leaving 10 bases between them. The CDR3 spells CASSVGKITEAFF. The CDR3 DNA sequence: TGCGCCAGCAGTGTAGGGAAGATCACTGAAGCTTTCTTT.

This clonotype was detected many times. The rearrangement links TRBV10-3 to TRBJ2-2; D possibly uses TRBD1 or TRBD2 (5 bases each). This CDR3 contains 15 residues. The germline CDR1 and CDR2 sequences are ENHRY and SYGVKD. V lost 6 bases, J lost 2 bases, and 13 bases lay in between. The CDR3 coding sequence is TGTGCCATCAGATTTGGACGGGACAACACCGGGGAGCTGTTTTTT. It encodes CAIRFGRDNTGELFF.

This clonotype showed up just a few times. This chain connects TRBV7-9 to TRBJ1-1; no reliable D call. The CDR3 spans 11 residues. Trimming shortened V by 0 bases and J by 7 bases, and 3 bases separated the two germline ends. Germline V CDR1 and CDR2: SEHNR, FQNEAQ (reference sequence). This CDR3 is CASSLAHEAFF. CDR3 bases: TGTGCCAGCAGCTTAGCGCATGAAGCTTTCTTT.